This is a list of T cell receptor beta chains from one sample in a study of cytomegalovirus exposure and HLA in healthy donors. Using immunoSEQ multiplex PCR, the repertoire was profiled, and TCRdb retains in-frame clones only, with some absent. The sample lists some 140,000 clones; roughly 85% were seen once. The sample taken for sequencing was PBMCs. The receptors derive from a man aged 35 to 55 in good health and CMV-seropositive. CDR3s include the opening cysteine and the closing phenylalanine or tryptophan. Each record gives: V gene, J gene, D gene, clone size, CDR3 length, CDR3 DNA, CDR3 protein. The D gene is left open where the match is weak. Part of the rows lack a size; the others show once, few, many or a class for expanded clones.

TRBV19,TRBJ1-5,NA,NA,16,TGTGCCAGTAGGGGGGGGCGGGGGCGCGATAGACAGCCCCAGCATTTT,CASRGGRGRDRQPQHF
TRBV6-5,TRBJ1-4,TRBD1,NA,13,TGTGCCAGCAGCGATCCCACAGGGGGAAAACTGTTTTTT,CASSDPTGGKLFF
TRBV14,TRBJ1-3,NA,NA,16,TGTGCCAGCAGCCAATTTTCCCCCTTCTCTGGAAACACCATATATTTT,CASSQFSPFSGNTIYF
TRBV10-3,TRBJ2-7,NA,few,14,TGTGCCATCGGAGGAGGGAGCGCGTCCTACGAGCAGTACTTC,CAIGGGSASYEQYF
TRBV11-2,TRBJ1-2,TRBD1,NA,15,TGTGCCAGCAGCTTAATGACAGGGTCGGACTATGGCTACACCTTC,CASSLMTGSDYGYTF
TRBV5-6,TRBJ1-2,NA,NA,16,TGTGCCAGCAGGGGCGTCGGGAGCCTGCTTAACTATGGCTACACCTTC,CASRGVGSLLNYGYTF
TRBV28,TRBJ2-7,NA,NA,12,TGTGCCACCCAGGGAAACTCCTACGAGCAGTACTTC,CATQGNSYEQYF
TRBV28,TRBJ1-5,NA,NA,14,TGTGCCAGCAGTTTATCAGACGGGGATCAGCCCCAGCATTTT,CASSLSDGDQPQHF
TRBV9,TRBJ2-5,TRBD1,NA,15,TGTGCCAGCAGCGTAGGCGGACAGGGGATGGAGACCCAGTACTTC,CASSVGGQGMETQYF
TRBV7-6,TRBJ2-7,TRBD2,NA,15,TGTGCCAGCAGCTTACTAGCGGGATTGTCGTACGAGCAGTACTTC,CASSLLAGLSYEQYF
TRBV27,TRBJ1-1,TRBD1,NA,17,TGTGCCAGCAGTTTATTTCCAGGGGGCTCCACCAACACTGAAGCTTTCTTT,CASSLFPGGSTNTEAFF
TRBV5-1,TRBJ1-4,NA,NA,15,TGCGCCAGCAGCGAGACAGGAACAACTAATGAAAAACTGTTTTTT,CASSETGTTNEKLFF
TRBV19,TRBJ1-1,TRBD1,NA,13,TGTGCCAGTAGTCCAGACAGGGAAGGGCGAGCTTTCTTT,CASSPDREGRAFF
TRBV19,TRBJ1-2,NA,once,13,TGTGCCAGTAGCGCCCTGGTAGCAGCCGGCTACACCTTC,CASSALVAAGYTF
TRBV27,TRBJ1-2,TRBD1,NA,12,TGTGCCAGCAGGCGGACAGGGTTTGGCTACACCTTC,CASRRTGFGYTF
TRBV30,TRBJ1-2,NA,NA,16,TGTGCCTGGAGTGCCCCGAAAGGGGTCCCTAGCTATGGCTACACCTTC,CAWSAPKGVPSYGYTF
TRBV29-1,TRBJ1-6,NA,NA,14,TGCAGCGTTGAAGTCGCCAACATTAATTCACCCCTCCACTTT,CSVEVANINSPLHF
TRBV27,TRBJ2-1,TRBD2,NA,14,TGTGCCACAACATCGGCGGGAGGGTACAATGAGCAGTTCTTC,CATTSAGGYNEQFF
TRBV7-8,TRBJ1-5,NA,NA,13,TGTGCCAGCAGCTTAGAAGAGGGACAGCCCCAGCATTTT,CASSLEEGQPQHF
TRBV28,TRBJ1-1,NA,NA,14,TGTGCCAGCAGCCCCCTTGACCAGGACACTGAAGCTTTCTTT,CASSPLDQDTEAFF
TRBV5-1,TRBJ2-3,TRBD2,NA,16,TGCGCCAGCAGCTTGCCTCTAGCGGGAGGAGCTGATACGCAGTATTTT,CASSLPLAGGADTQYF
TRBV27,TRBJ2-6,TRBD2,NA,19,TGTGCCAGCAGTTTATTACCGGGGGGGGACCTCTCTGGGGCCAACGTCCTGACTTTC,CASSLLPGGDLSGANVLTF